This paragraph covers one T cell receptor beta chain sequence. V was pared by 5 bases and J by 5 bases, with 10 bases between. Germline values: CDR1 LNHDA, CDR2 SQIVND (reference sequence). The CDR3 is 13 amino acids. The sample comes from a study of blood T cell repertoires in COVID-19. Study-level background: T cells, B-cell-depleted T cells, or PBMCs supplied cDNA or gDNA.

Only in-frame clones appear in the TCRdb table, and some are missing; sequencing was by immunoSEQ multiplex PCR. The table has about 61,000 clones, roughly 86% seen once; the top ten hold about 21%. The sequence came from a woman between 50 and 59 years old with active or convalescent COVID-19. Source material: peripheral blood. This sequence joins TRBV19 and TRBJ1-5; no clear D. The CDR3 nucleotides read TGTGCCAGTAGTTCGACTATGGATCAGCCCCAGCATTTT. Protein sequence: CASSSTMDQPQHF.